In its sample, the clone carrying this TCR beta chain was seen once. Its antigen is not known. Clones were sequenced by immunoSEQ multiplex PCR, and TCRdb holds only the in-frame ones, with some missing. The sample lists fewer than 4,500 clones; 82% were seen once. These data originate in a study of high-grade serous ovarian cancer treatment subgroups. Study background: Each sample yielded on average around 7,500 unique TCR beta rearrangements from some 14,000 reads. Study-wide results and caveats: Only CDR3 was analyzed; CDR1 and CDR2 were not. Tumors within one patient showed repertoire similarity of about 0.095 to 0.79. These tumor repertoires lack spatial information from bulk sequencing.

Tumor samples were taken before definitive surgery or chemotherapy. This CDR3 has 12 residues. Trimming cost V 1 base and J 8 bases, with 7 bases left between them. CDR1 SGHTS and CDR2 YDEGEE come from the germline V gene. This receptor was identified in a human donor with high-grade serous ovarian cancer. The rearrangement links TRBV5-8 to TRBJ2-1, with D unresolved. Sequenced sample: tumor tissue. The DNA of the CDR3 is TGTGCCAGCAGCTTGAGGTTCTATGAGCAGTTCTTC. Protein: CASSLRFYEQFF.